This TCR beta chain was captured by sequencing in a study of graft-versus-host responses after intestinal transplantation. Study in general: Anti-thymocyte globulin induction preceded 2 to 4 years of tacrolimus and steroid maintenance in all recipients.

V gave up 1 base and J gave up 4 bases; unmatched junction bases: 14. CDR3 length equals 19 residues. The V gene's germline CDR1 is SGHVS and CDR2 FQNEAQ. TCRdb's copy holds only in-frame clones and misses some; the assay was immunoSEQ multiplex PCR. The sample has about 41,000 clones; 85% to 95% are singletons. About this clone itself: Its antigen is currently unknown.

V is TRBV7-8 and J is TRBJ2-5, with 11 positions matching TRBD2. The material sequenced was unstimulated CD8+ T cells sorted from spleen or lymph node cells, taken before transplant. This TCR derives from a human donor who was the organ donor for an intestinal transplant. Here the CDR3 reads CASSLELAGAFRDPETQYF. As DNA, the CDR3 is TGTGCCAGCAGCTTAGAACTAGCGGGGGCCTTTCGCGACCCAGAGACCCAGTACTTC.